The 4 T cell receptor beta chains given below trace back to one sample, sequenced in a study of beta chain features in type 1 diabetes. TCRB transcripts that were expressed got sequenced, as all of the isolated RNA had been reverse transcribed. The repertoire was sequenced with immunoSEQ multiplex PCR; TCRdb's copy has only in-frame clones and lacks some. The sample contains hundreds of thousands of clones, roughly 15% of which appear only once. Sequenced: naive CD4+ T cells from blood. These receptors came from a young man in good health.

J is TRBJ2-5 and V is TRBV5-1; no clear D gene. The J call may be wrong; the DNA end is better matched by TRBJ2-7. CDR1 and CDR2 from the germline V gene are SGHRS and YFSETQ. The CDR3 is 16 residues long. The CDR3: CASSLDRSPGYYEQYF. In nucleotides, the CDR3 is TGCGCCAGCAGCTTGGACCGCAGTCCGGGCTACTACGAGCAGTACTTC.

V usage is TRBV28 and J usage is TRBJ1-1; TRBD1 might be the D (6 bases). CDR3 length: 12 amino acids. Germline V CDR1 and CDR2: MDHEN, SYDVKM. Trimming shortened V by 3 bases and J by 11 bases, and 13 bases separated the two germline ends. The CDR3 loop is CASSFRGHRAFF. The CDR3 region has the DNA TGTGCCAGCAGTTTTCGGGGGCATCGCGCTTTCTTT.

This clone was detected only a few times. The chain joins TRBV6-5 to TRBJ2-7; D is ambiguous. This CDR3 contains 15 residues. The germline CDR1 and CDR2 sequences are MNHEY and SVGAGI. Between the trimmed V and J ends, which lost 8 bases and 2 bases, there was a span of 19 bases. The CDR3 protein is CASRARRSPTYEQYF. The DNA for the CDR3 is TGTGCCAGCCGTGCGAGACGGAGTCCCACCTACGAGCAGTACTTC.

This chain uses TRBV6-5 with TRBJ1-1, with D unclear. The length of the CDR3 is 15 residues. The V end lost 2 bases, the J end lost 2 bases, and 12 bases lay between the germline ends. Germline V lookup: CDR1 MNHEY, CDR2 SVGAGI. For the CDR3, the DNA is TGTGCCAGCAGTTACGTATCTCAGGCCAACACTGAAGCTTTCTTT. This encodes CASSYVSQANTEAFF.